This TCR beta chain appears in the sequencing data of a study of T-cell memory formation after mild COVID-19. This clonotype has at least ten counts. TCRdb reprocessed the 5' RACE reads via MiXCR and lists one record per CDR3 protein. The sample shows 30,000 to 45,000 distinct CDR3 sequences, roughly 10% of them seen only once. The CDR3 runs 15 residues. Trimming took 1 base from V and 5 from J, leaving 14 bases between them. Germline V gene sequence: CDR1 SGHTA, CDR2 FQGNSA. The source of this sequence is a man between 18 and 35 years old who had mild COVID-19 (a few samples of this study predate the infection). Cell type and time point are not known. Sequencing was done on a sample of PBMCs or a T cell subset sorted from them (not recorded which). The chain carries TRBV7-2 and TRBJ2-5; D gene ambiguous. The CDR3 sequence: CASSLVALLRETQYF. In DNA form, the CDR3 reads TGTGCCAGCAGCTTAGTCGCCCTCCTTCGGGAGACCCAGTACTTC.